This T cell receptor (beta chain) was observed in a study of T cell responses to AZD1222 COVID-19 vaccine. Study in general: Analysis merged second doses at about 4 or about 12 weeks.

The assay was immunoSEQ multiplex PCR, and TCRdb's table has in-frame clones only and misses some. In the table there are some 150,000 clones, around 90% of which are singletons. Trimming took off 6 bases at V and 3 bases at J, with 13 bases between the two ends. The CDR3 consists of 14 residues. The V gene's germline CDR1 is SGHRS and CDR2 YFSETQ. The V gene is TRBV5-1, the J gene TRBJ2-1, with a possible D match to TRBD2 (7 bases). The sequenced sample was peripheral blood, obtained on day 0 of AZD1222 vaccination. The sequence was collected from an adult in good health. The CDR3 coding sequence is TGCGCCAGCATAGGGGGGGACGGCTACAATGAGCAGTTCTTC. It codes for CASIGGDGYNEQFF.